This entry concerns a single TCR beta chain. This sample was taken from a study of shared clonotypes between healthy human individuals. The protocol was immunoSEQ multiplex PCR, while the TCRdb copy is restricted to in-frame clones and leaves out a portion. Altogether over 2 million clones are present, 90% to 95% being singletons, with the ten largest covering roughly 0.13%. V was clipped by 2 bases and J by 8 bases, with 13 bases between them. Germline assignment: CDR1 MRHNA and CDR2 SNTAGT. The CDR3 runs to 14 residues. The source of this sequence is a man younger than 30 in good health. Material: naive CD4+ T cells sorted from blood. The subset: CD45RA+ positively selected. V is TRBV6-4 and J is TRBJ2-1; D is uncertain. The CDR3 region is CASSDVWGSYEQFF. The CDR3 DNA reads as TGTGCCAGCAGTGACGTTTGGGGATCCTATGAGCAGTTCTTC.